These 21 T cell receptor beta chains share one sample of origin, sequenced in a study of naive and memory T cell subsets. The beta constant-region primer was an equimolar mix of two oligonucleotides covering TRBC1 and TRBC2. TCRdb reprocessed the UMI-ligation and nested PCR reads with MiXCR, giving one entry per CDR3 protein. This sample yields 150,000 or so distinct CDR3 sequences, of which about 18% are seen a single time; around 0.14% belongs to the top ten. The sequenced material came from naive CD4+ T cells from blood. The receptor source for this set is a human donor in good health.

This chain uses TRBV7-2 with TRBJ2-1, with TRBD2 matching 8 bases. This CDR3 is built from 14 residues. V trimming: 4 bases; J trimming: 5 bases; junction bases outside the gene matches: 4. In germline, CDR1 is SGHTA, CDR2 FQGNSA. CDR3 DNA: TGTGCCAGCAGCTCATGGACTAGCCACAATGAGCAGTTCTTC. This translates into CASSSWTSHNEQFF.

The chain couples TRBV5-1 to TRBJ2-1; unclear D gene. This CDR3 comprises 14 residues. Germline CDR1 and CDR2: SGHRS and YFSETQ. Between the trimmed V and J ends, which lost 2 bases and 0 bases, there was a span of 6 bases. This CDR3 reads CASSLRGSYNEQFF. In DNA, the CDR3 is TGCGCCAGCAGCTTACGCGGCTCCTACAATGAGCAGTTCTTC.

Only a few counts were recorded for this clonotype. DNA of the CDR3: TGCGCCAGCAGCTTTGCGGGTTCGGTTTACGAGCAGTACTTC. This encodes CASSFAGSVYEQYF. V usage is TRBV5-1 and J usage is TRBJ2-7; weak D call: TRBD2 (5 bases). Germline V gene data show CDR1 as SGHRS and CDR2 as YFSETQ. V shed 2 bases and J shed 4 bases, with 13 bases lying between them. This CDR3 has 14 residues.

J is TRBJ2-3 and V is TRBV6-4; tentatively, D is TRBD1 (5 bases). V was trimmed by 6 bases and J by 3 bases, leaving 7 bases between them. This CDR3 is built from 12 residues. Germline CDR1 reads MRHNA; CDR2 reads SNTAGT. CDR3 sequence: CASRRQTDTQYF. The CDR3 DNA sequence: TGTGCCAGCAGAAGACAGACAGATACGCAGTATTTT.

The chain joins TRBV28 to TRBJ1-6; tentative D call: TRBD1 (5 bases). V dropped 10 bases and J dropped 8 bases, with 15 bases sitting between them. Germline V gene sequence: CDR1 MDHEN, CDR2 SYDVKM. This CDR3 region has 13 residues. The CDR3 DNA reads TGTGCCAACCGGGACCGAGGCGATTCACCCCTCCACTTT. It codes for CANRDRGDSPLHF.

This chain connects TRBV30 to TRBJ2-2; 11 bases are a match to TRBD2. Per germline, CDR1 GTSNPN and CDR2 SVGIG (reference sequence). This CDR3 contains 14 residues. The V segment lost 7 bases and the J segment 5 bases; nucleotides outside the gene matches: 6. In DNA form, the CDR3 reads TGTGCCTTCCGACTAGCGGGAAGAACCGGGGAGCTGTTTTTT. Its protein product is CAFRLAGRTGELFF.

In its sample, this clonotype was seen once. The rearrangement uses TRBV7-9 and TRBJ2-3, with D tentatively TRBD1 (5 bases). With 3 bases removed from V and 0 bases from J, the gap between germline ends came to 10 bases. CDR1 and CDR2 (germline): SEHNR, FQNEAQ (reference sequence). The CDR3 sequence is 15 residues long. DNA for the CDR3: TGTGCCAGCAGCTTTCAGGGCCCCAGCACAGATACGCAGTATTTT. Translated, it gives CASSFQGPSTDTQYF.

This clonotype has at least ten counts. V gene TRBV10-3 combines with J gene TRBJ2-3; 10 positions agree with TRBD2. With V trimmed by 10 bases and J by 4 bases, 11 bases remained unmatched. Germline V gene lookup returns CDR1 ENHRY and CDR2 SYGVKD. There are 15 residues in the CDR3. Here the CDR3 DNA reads TGTGCCACCCTAGGGCTAGCGGGGGCGGCAGATACGCAGTATTTT. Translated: CATLGLAGAADTQYF.

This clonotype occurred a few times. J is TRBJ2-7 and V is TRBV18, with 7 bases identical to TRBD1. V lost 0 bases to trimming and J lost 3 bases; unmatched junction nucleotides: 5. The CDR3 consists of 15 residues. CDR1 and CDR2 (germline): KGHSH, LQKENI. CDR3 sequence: CASSPPSGQYYEQYF. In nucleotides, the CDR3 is TGTGCCAGCTCACCACCGTCGGGACAGTACTACGAGCAGTACTTC. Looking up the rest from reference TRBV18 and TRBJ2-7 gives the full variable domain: NAGVMQNPRHLVRRRGQEARLRCSPMKGHSHVYWYRQLPEEGLKFMVYLQKENIIDESGMPKERFSAEFPKEGPSILRIQQVVRGDSAAYFCASSPPSGQYYEQYFGPGTRLTVT.

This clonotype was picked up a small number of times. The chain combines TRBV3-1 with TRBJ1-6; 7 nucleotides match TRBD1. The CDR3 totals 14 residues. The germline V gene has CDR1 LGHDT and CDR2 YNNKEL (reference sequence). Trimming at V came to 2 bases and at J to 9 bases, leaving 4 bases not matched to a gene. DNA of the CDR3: TGTGCCAGCAGCCAAACAGGGGTGGTTTCACCCCTCCACTTT. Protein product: CASSQTGVVSPLHF.

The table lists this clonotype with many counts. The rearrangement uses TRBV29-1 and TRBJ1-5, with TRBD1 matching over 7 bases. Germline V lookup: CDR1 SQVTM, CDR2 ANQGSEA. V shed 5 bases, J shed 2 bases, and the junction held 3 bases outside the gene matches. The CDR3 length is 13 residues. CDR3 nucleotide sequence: TGCAGCGTTCGTGGACAGGGCAATCAGCCCCAGCATTTT. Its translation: CSVRGQGNQPQHF.

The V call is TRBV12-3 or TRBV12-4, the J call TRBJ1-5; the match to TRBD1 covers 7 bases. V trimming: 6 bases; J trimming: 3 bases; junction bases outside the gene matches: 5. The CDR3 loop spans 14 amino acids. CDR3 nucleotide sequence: TGTGCCAGCAGACCGGGACAGATCAATCAGCCCCAGCATTTT. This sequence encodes CASRPGQINQPQHF.

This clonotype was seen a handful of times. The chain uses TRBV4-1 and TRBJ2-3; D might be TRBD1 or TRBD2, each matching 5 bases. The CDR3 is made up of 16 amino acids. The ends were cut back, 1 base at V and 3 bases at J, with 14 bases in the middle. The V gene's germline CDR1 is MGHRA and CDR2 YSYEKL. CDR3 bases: TGCGCCAGCAGCCAAGCCCCGGGGACGGATACAGATACGCAGTATTTT. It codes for CASSQAPGTDTDTQYF.

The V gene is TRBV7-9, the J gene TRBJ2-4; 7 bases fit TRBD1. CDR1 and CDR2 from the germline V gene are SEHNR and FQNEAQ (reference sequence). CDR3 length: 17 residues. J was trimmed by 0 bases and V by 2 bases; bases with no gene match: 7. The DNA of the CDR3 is TGTGCCAGCAGCTTAACCTGGGACAGCAGAGCCAAAAACATTCAGTACTTC. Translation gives CASSLTWDSRAKNIQYF.

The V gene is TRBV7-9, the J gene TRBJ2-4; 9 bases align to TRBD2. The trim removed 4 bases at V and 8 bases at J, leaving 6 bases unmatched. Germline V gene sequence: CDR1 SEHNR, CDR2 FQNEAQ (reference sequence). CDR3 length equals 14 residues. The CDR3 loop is CASSSLAGDDIQYF. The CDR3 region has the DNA TGTGCCAGCAGCTCCTTAGCGGGAGACGACATTCAGTACTTC.

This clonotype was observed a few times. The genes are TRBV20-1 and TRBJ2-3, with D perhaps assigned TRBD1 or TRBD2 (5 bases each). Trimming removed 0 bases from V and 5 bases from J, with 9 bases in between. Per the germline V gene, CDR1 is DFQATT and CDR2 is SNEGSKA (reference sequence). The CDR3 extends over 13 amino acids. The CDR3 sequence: CSAREGRVDTQYF. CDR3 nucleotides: TGCAGTGCTAGAGAGGGACGGGTAGATACGCAGTATTTT.

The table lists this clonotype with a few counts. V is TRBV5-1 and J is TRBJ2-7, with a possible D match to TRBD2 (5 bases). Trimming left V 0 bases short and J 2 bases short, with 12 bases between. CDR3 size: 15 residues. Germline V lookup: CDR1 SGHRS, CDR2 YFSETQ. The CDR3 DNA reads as TGCGCCAGCAGCTTGGCCGGGGTCGGGCCCTACGAGCAGTACTTC. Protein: CASSLAGVGPYEQYF.

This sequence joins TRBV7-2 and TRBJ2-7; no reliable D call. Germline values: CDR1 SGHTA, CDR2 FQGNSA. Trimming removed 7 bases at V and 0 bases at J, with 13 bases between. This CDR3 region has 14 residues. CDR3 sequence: CASTEAPLSYEQYF. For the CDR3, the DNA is TGTGCCAGCACCGAGGCACCCCTCTCCTACGAGCAGTACTTC.

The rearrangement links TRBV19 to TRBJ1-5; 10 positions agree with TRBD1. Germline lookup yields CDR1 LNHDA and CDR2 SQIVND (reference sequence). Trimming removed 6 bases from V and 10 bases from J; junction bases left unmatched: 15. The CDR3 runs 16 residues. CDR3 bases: TGTGCCAGTAGCCCCGAGGACAGGGGGGGCCTACGACCCCAGCATTTT. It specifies CASSPEDRGGLRPQHF.

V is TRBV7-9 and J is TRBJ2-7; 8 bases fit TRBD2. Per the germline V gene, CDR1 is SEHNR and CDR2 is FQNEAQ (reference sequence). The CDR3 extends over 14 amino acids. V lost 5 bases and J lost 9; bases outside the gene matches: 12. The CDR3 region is CASSLDGTSHGQYF. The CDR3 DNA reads TGTGCCAGCAGCCTCGACGGGACTAGTCACGGGCAGTACTTC.

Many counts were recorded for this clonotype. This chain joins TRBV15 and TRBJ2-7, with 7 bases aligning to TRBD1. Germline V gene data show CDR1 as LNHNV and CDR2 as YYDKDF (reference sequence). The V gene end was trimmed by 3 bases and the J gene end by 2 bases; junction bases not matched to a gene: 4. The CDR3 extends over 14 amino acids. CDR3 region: CATSRDRTTYEQYF. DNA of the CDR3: TGTGCCACCAGCAGGGACAGGACAACCTACGAGCAGTACTTC.